The 21 T cell receptor beta chains below were found in one sample sequenced in a study of CD8 T cells in Susac syndrome (dated by TCRdb to about 2019). Libraries were made using the immunoSEQ multiplex PCR assay. RNA was extracted using the RNeasy kit, and roughly 0.5 to 1 microgram was reverse transcribed with random hexamers. TCRdb ran its own pipeline on the public reads, namely fastp trimming at Q25 and MiXCR clone calling, and kept in-frame beta chains. Identical CDR3 protein sequences are pooled into one entry, listed with their most common genes and DNA. Counted in this sample were about 180,000 distinct CDR3 sequences; nearly 97% of them appeared once. The top ten clones comprise approximately 0.09% of the sample. Sequenced sample: CD4+ T cells from PBMCs. The receptor set was obtained from a human donor with multiple sclerosis.

The genes are TRBV18 and TRBJ2-1; no clear D gene. The CDR3 extends over 15 amino acids. The germline V gene encodes CDR1 KGHSH and CDR2 LQKENI. V gave up 1 base and J gave up 3 bases, with 10 bases separating them. The CDR3 spells CASSPRMASYNEQFF. The CDR3 DNA is TGTGCCAGCTCACCACGAATGGCCAGCTACAATGAGCAGTTCTTC. Full variable domain (outside the CDR3, taken from reference TRBV18 and TRBJ2-1): NAGVMQNPRHLVRRRGQEARLRCSPMKGHSHVYWYRQLPEEGLKFMVYLQKENIIDESGMPKERFSAEFPKEGPSILRIQQVVRGDSAAYFCASSPRMASYNEQFFGPGTRLTVL.

The chain joins TRBV13 to TRBJ2-1; no firm D call. Trimming cost V 1 base and J 6 bases, with 7 bases left between them. Germline CDR1 PRHDT, CDR2 FYEKMQ (reference sequence). The CDR3 totals 13 residues. CDR3 loop: CASSLVGFNEQFF. The CDR3 DNA reads TGTGCCAGCAGCTTAGTTGGGTTCAATGAGCAGTTCTTC.

This chain connects TRBV28 to TRBJ1-2; TRBD1 is a possible D gene (6 bases). CDR1 MDHEN and CDR2 SYDVKM come from the germline V gene. The CDR3 loop spans 12 amino acids. V lost 7 bases and J lost 3, with 9 bases in between. The CDR3 DNA follows: TGTGCCAGCACCGACAGGTACTATGGCTACACCTTC. Protein: CASTDRYYGYTF.

The rearrangement joins TRBV20-1 to TRBJ2-3, with a weak D call TRBD2 (5 bases). V shed 8 bases and J shed 1 base, with 16 bases lying between them. The CDR3 is 14 amino acids. CDR1 and CDR2 (germline): DFQATT, SNEGSKA (reference sequence). CDR3 DNA: TGCAGTTTAGGTGAACTAGGTCGCACAGATACGCAGTATTTT. As protein: CSLGELGRTDTQYF.

The chain joins TRBV29-1 to TRBJ1-2, with unresolved D. The length of the CDR3 is 14 residues. Germline V CDR1 and CDR2: SQVTM, ANQGSEA. Deletions cut 3 bases from V and 2 bases from J, with 13 bases between. The CDR3 nucleotides are TGCAGCGTTGACTTGCGGCAGTCGAACTATGGCTACACCTTC. Its protein product is CSVDLRQSNYGYTF.

The genes are TRBV6-5 and TRBJ1-4; TRBD1 agrees at 11 bases. This CDR3 comprises 15 residues. Germline CDR1 MNHEY, CDR2 SVGAGI. V lost 4 bases to trimming and J lost 8 bases; unmatched junction nucleotides: 6. CDR3 in amino acids: CASSSPGQGAEKLFF. CDR3 in DNA: TGTGCCAGCAGTTCCCCAGGACAGGGGGCGGAAAAACTGTTTTTT.

The chain recombines TRBV20-1 with TRBJ1-6; no firm D call. V was pared by 1 base and J by 0 bases, with 10 bases between. Germline CDR1 is DFQATT and CDR2 is SNEGSKA (reference sequence). There are 16 residues in the CDR3. The CDR3 loop is CSARVGASSYNSPLHF. The CDR3 DNA sequence: TGCAGTGCTAGAGTCGGAGCCAGCTCCTATAATTCACCCCTCCACTTT.

The J gene is TRBJ2-3, the V gene TRBV29-1; the D gene is possibly TRBD1 (6 bases). This CDR3 is 13 amino acids long. Trimming shortened V by 6 bases and J by 3 bases, and 13 bases separated the two germline ends. Germline V lookup: CDR1 SQVTM, CDR2 ANQGSEA. CDR3 sequence reads: CSVEPQGTDTQYF. The CDR3 nucleotides are TGCAGCGTAGAACCACAGGGAACAGATACGCAGTATTTT.

The V and J genes are TRBV3-1 and TRBJ2-7; D is undetermined. Germline V gene data show CDR1 as LGHDT and CDR2 as YNNKEL (reference sequence). Trimming pared 3 bases from V and 4 bases from J, leaving 13 bases between. This CDR3 spans 14 amino acids. The DNA of the CDR3 is TGTGCCAGCAGCCATGGCTCACCTGCTTACGAGCAGTACTTC. It translates to CASSHGSPAYEQYF.

This clonotype appeared a single time. The chain has TRBV29-1 and TRBJ1-1; 7 bases match TRBD1. The CDR3 has 14 residues. The junction had 11 bases not matched to a gene; V was cut back by 4 bases and J by 6 bases. Germline values: CDR1 SQVTM, CDR2 ANQGSEA. In DNA form, the CDR3 reads TGCAGCGTTGGTCGAAATTCAGGGGGTCCTGAAGCTTTCTTT. Protein product: CSVGRNSGGPEAFF.

This clonotype has a single count. The chain carries TRBV5-6 and TRBJ2-3; D is unclear. CDR1 is SGHDT, CDR2 YYEEEE, per germline. This CDR3 region has 13 residues. Trimming cost V 2 bases and J 2 bases, with 6 bases left between them. For the CDR3, the DNA is TGTGCCAGCAGCTTTGTTACCACAGATACGCAGTATTTT. Protein product: CASSFVTTDTQYF.

V gene TRBV20-1 combines with J gene TRBJ2-3, with 11 bases identical to TRBD2. The CDR3 length is 15 residues. Per the germline V gene, CDR1 is DFQATT and CDR2 is SNEGSKA (reference sequence). Trimming took 6 bases from V and 5 from J; bases not matched to a gene: 10. CDR3 protein: CSASPTSGVVDTQYF. Written as DNA, the CDR3 is TGCAGTGCCTCCCCGACTAGCGGGGTGGTAGATACGCAGTATTTT.

The J gene is TRBJ2-1, the V gene TRBV7-3; no clear D. V lost 3 bases and J lost 7, with 10 bases in between. The CDR3 length is 13 residues. CDR1 is SGHTA and CDR2 is FQGTGA in the germline V gene. CDR3 in amino acids: CASSFTNKNEQFF. The CDR3 DNA reads as TGTGCCAGCAGCTTCACCAATAAGAATGAGCAGTTCTTC.

Written as DNA, the CDR3 is TGTGCCAGCAGCGCGCAGGGGGCTTATGGCTATGGCTACACCTTC. Protein product: CASSAQGAYGYGYTF. The rearrangement links TRBV9 to TRBJ1-2; TRBD1 aligns across 8 bases. Trimming at V came to 3 bases and at J to 4 bases, leaving 8 bases not matched to a gene. The CDR3 is 15 amino acids. The germline CDR1 and CDR2 sequences are SGDLS and YYNGEE. The full variable domain, in which reference TRBV9 and TRBJ1-2 provide the parts outside the CDR3, is DSGVTQTPKHLITATGQRVTLRCSPRSGDLSVYWYQQSLDQGLQFLIQYYNGEERAKGNILERFSAQQFPDLHSELNLSSLELGDSALYFCASSAQGAYGYGYTFGSGTRLTVV.

The chain recombines TRBV10-3 with TRBJ1-1; possible D gene TRBD1, 6 bases. The germline V gene has CDR1 ENHRY and CDR2 SYGVKD. The CDR3 spans 13 residues. V was cut by 10 bases and J by 0 bases, with 12 bases left in between. DNA of the CDR3: TGTGCCACCTACAGGGACATGAACACTGAAGCTTTCTTT. Translation: CATYRDMNTEAFF.

The J gene is TRBJ2-3, the V gene TRBV11-2; tentatively, D is TRBD1 or TRBD2 (5 bases each). Germline loops: CDR1 SGHAT, CDR2 FQNNGV. V shed 5 bases and J shed 4 bases, with 16 bases lying between them. The CDR3 extends over 15 amino acids. CDR3 in amino acids: CASSPGARGADTQYF. In DNA form, the CDR3 reads TGTGCCAGCAGCCCCGGTGCTAGAGGGGCAGATACGCAGTATTTT.

The rearrangement links TRBV7-2 to TRBJ1-5; 10 bases agree with TRBD1. This CDR3 has 17 amino acids. Trimming took 2 bases from V and 6 from J; bases not matched to a gene: 10. Germline V gene lookup returns CDR1 SGHTA and CDR2 FQGNSA. DNA of the CDR3: TGTGCCAGCAGCTTAAAGTTGACAGGGGGCCTAGGTCAGCCCCAGCATTTT. It specifies CASSLKLTGGLGQPQHF.

The rearrangement joins TRBV30 to TRBJ1-1; 7 bases fit TRBD1. The trim removed 4 bases at V and 4 bases at J, leaving 9 bases unmatched. Germline CDR1 and CDR2: GTSNPN and SVGIG (reference sequence). The CDR3 has 14 amino acids. CDR3 nucleotides: TGTGCCTGGAAGCGACAGGGCTTAGGCACTGAAGCTTTCTTT. As protein: CAWKRQGLGTEAFF.

The rearrangement uses TRBV20-1 and TRBJ2-7; D call uncertain. V lost 6 bases and J lost 5, with 11 bases in between. CDR1 is DFQATT, CDR2 SNEGSKA, per germline (reference sequence). This CDR3 is 11 amino acids long. Here the CDR3 reads CSALNRDEQYF. The CDR3 DNA is TGCAGTGCCCTAAACCGGGACGAGCAGTACTTC.

The chain joins TRBV5-1 to TRBJ2-7, with D uncertain. Between the trimmed V and J ends, which lost 5 bases and 4 bases, there was a span of 16 bases. CDR1 is SGHRS and CDR2 is YFSETQ in the germline V gene. This CDR3 comprises 14 residues. The chain's CDR3 is CASSSTPSRYEQYF. The CDR3 nucleotides are TGCGCCAGCAGTTCGACTCCCTCCCGTTACGAGCAGTACTTC.

This chain uses TRBV2 with TRBJ2-5; 7 nucleotides match TRBD2. V lost 1 base, J lost 5 bases, and 4 bases stayed unmatched. The germline CDR1 and CDR2 sequences are SNHLY and FYNNEI. CDR3 length: 14 amino acids. The CDR3 coding sequence is TGTGCCAGCAGTGAAGGGACTAGAGTCGAGACCCAGTACTTC. This encodes CASSEGTRVETQYF.